The 10 T cell receptor beta chains below all came from one sample that was sequenced in a study of OX40 agonist ivuxolimab in advanced cancers. Using immunoSEQ multiplex PCR, the repertoire was profiled, and TCRdb retains in-frame clones only, with some absent. The sample shows some 80,000 clones, approximately 88% of them seen only once. The source was CD4+ or CD8+ T cells sorted from blood, collected in a trial of the OX40 agonist ivuxolimab. The receptors originated from an adult with an advanced solid tumor such as melanoma, head and neck, liver or kidney cancer.

The chain recombines TRBV11-2 with TRBJ1-1, with 12 positions matching TRBD1. Germline V gene sequence: CDR1 SGHAT, CDR2 FQNNGV. The CDR3 runs to 18 residues. Losses at the gene ends were 3 bases for V and 5 bases for J; bases not matched to a gene: 13. The CDR3 DNA follows: TGTGCCAGCAGCTTTTCCGGGACAGGGGGCACCCCGCGGACTGAAGCTTTCTTT. Amino acid sequence: CASSFSGTGGTPRTEAFF.

The J gene is TRBJ1-4, the V gene TRBV10-1; perhaps TRBD1 as D (5 bases). V lost 1 base, J lost 5 bases, and 11 bases lay in between. The CDR3 contains 15 residues. Germline values: CDR1 WNHNN, CDR2 SYGVQD (reference sequence). The chain's CDR3 is CASSEWRGANEKLFF. As DNA, the CDR3 is TGCGCCAGCAGTGAGTGGAGAGGGGCCAATGAAAAACTGTTTTTT.

This clone was seen more than once but under ten times. This chain connects TRBV7-8 to TRBJ2-5; TRBD1 is a possible D gene (5 bases). CDR1 and CDR2 (germline): SGHVS, FQNEAQ. Trimming shortened V by 5 bases and J by 5 bases, and 18 bases separated the two germline ends. The CDR3 consists of 15 residues. CDR3 residues: CASSPFAGIGETQYF. In DNA form, the CDR3 reads TGTGCCAGCAGCCCCTTTGCAGGGATCGGGGAGACCCAGTACTTC.

This chain connects TRBV12-5 to TRBJ2-2; D gene uncertain. With 5 bases removed from V and 5 bases from J, the gap between germline ends came to 18 bases. Germline CDR1 and CDR2: LGHNT and FRNRAP. The CDR3 contains 16 residues. The CDR3 sequence is CASGPPQLGYTGELFF. CDR3 in DNA: TGTGCTAGTGGTCCACCTCAGTTGGGATATACCGGGGAGCTGTTTTTT.

This clone was seen only once. The chain carries TRBV11-2 and TRBJ2-5; possibly TRBD1 for D (6 bases). The J call may be mistaken, given a closer DNA end match to TRBJ2-7. The CDR3 runs to 13 residues. Germline CDR1 reads SGHAT; CDR2 reads FQNNGV. CDR3 protein: CASSLDSLYEQYF. The CDR3 DNA reads TGTGCCAGCAGCTTGGACAGTCTCTACGAGCAGTACTTC.

This chain joins TRBV2 and TRBJ2-7; 9 positions match TRBD1. After removal of 5 bases from V and 0 bases from J, the junction contained 11 bases not matched to a gene. This CDR3 spans 17 amino acids. The germline V gene encodes CDR1 SNHLY and CDR2 FYNNEI. CDR3 nucleotides: TGTGCCAGCAGTTCCCTAGGGGGACAGGGAACCTCCTACGAGCAGTACTTC. Its translation: CASSSLGGQGTSYEQYF. Full variable domain (outside the CDR3, taken from reference TRBV2 and TRBJ2-7): EPEVTQTPSHQVTQMGQEVILRCVPISNHLYFYWYRQILGQKVEFLVSFYNNEISEKSEIFDDQFSVERPDGSNFTLKIRSTKLEDSAMYFCASSSLGGQGTSYEQYFGPGTRLTVT.

The chain combines TRBV28 with TRBJ1-1; D remains ambiguous. Germline V gene lookup returns CDR1 MDHEN and CDR2 SYDVKM. V lost 7 bases and J lost 0, with 9 bases in between. The CDR3 loop spans 13 amino acids. The CDR3 region has the DNA TGTGCCAGCAAGGGCGGAGTGAACACTGAAGCTTTCTTT. This gives the protein CASKGGVNTEAFF.

V is TRBV5-8 and J is TRBJ1-5; possible D gene TRBD1, 6 bases. CDR3 length: 16 amino acids. The ends were cut back, 0 bases at V and 2 bases at J, with 12 bases in the middle. Germline V gene lookup returns CDR1 SGHTS and CDR2 YDEGEE. The CDR3 sequence is CASSLVGGVGNQPQHF. The CDR3 bases are TGTGCCAGCAGCTTGGTAGGGGGAGTCGGCAATCAGCCCCAGCATTTT.

The rearrangement links TRBV6-5 to TRBJ1-2; 9 nucleotides align to TRBD1. CDR1 and CDR2 from the germline V gene are MNHEY and SVGAGI. Losses at the gene ends were 7 bases for V and 1 base for J; bases not matched to a gene: 4. This CDR3 region has 14 residues. The CDR3 reads CASTRTGVNYGYTF. CDR3 nucleotide sequence: TGTGCCAGCACCCGGACAGGGGTTAACTATGGCTACACCTTC.

The genes are TRBV7-3 and TRBJ2-3; D unresolved. The germline gives CDR1 SGHTA, CDR2 FQGTGA. The V and J ends lost 4 bases and 8 bases respectively, with 13 bases between them. CDR3 size: 13 residues. In DNA, the CDR3 is TGTGCCAGCAGCTCCCCTCCTAGTGGTACGCAGTATTTT. Residues: CASSSPPSGTQYF.